Listed here are 15 T cell receptor beta chains from one sample, sequenced in a study of blood T cell repertoires in COVID-19. Clones were sequenced by immunoSEQ multiplex PCR, and TCRdb holds only the in-frame ones, with some missing. Among 50,000 to 60,000 clones listed, 82% were seen once. The sequencing input was peripheral blood. The receptors come from a human donor in a cohort sampled during active or convalescent COVID-19.

V and J are TRBV5-6 and TRBJ2-3; 9 bases agree with TRBD1. From germline, CDR1 is SGHDT and CDR2 YYEEEE. CDR3 length: 16 amino acids. After removal of 4 bases from V and 3 bases from J, the junction contained 9 bases not matched to a gene. The CDR3, as DNA: TGTGCCAGCAGCCTTCTTGAGACAGGGGGTACAGATACGCAGTATTTT. Residues: CASSLLETGGTDTQYF. Combining the CDR3 with reference TRBV5-6 and TRBJ2-3 gives the whole variable domain DAGVTQSPTHLIKTRGQQVTLRCSPKSGHDTVSWYQQALGQGPQFIFQYYEEEERQRGNFPDRFSGHQFPNYSSELNVNALLLGDSALYLCASSLLETGGTDTQYFGPGTRLTVL.

The rearrangement links TRBV19 to TRBJ1-6, with no clear D. The CDR3 has 13 amino acids. Germline CDR1 is LNHDA and CDR2 is SQIVND (reference sequence). Trimming removed 7 bases at V and 7 bases at J, with 11 bases between. The CDR3 loop is CASTLSHNSPLHF. CDR3 DNA: TGTGCCAGTACCCTTAGCCACAATTCACCCCTCCACTTT. Filled out from reference TRBV19 and TRBJ1-6, the complete variable domain reads DGGITQSPKYLFRKEGQNVTLSCEQNLNHDAMYWYRQDPGQGLRLIYYSQIVNDFQKGDIAEGYSVSREKKESFPLTVTSAQKNPTAFYLCASTLSHNSPLHFGNGTRLTVT.

The chain recombines TRBV7-2 with TRBJ2-7, with 11 bases lining up with TRBD1. Germline V gene sequence: CDR1 SGHTA, CDR2 FQGNSA. V was pared by 2 bases and J by 6 bases, with 6 bases of the junction left unmatched. The CDR3 has 15 amino acids. The CDR3 bases are TGTGCCAGCAGCTTAAGTTGGGGACAGGGGGGCGAGCAGTACTTC. As protein: CASSLSWGQGGEQYF. Drawing the rest from reference TRBV7-2 and TRBJ2-7, the complete variable domain is GAGVSQSPSNKVTEKGKDVELRCDPISGHTALYWYRQSLGQGLEFLIYFQGNSAPDKSGLPSDRFSAERTGGSVSTLTIQRTQQEDSAVYLCASSLSWGQGGEQYFGPGTRLTVT.

This clone was counted between two and nine times. This chain uses TRBV9 with TRBJ2-1, with 15 positions matching TRBD2. Germline CDR1 SGDLS, CDR2 YYNGEE. The V and J ends lost 3 bases and 7 bases, in that order; junction bases with no gene match: 20. This CDR3 comprises 21 residues. This chain's CDR3 is CASSARAGTSGGPRILNEQFF. CDR3 in DNA: TGTGCCAGCAGCGCCCGCGCCGGGACTAGCGGGGGGCCCCGCATATTGAATGAGCAGTTCTTC.

This chain uses TRBV12-3 or TRBV12-4 with TRBJ2-7, with D possibly being TRBD2 (6 bases). This CDR3 is 12 amino acids long. V was clipped by 8 bases and J by 2 bases, with 10 bases between them. The CDR3 DNA follows: TGTGCCAGCGGGAGGCTGACCTACGAGCAGTACTTC. Protein product: CASGRLTYEQYF.

The chain combines TRBV27 with TRBJ2-3, with 12 bases identical to TRBD1. The V gene's germline CDR1 is MNHEY and CDR2 SMNVEV (reference sequence). With V trimmed by 3 bases and J by 4 bases, 8 bases remained unmatched. The CDR3 extends over 17 amino acids. CDR3 amino acids: CASSFGPGQGAADTQYF. CDR3 sequence (DNA): TGTGCCAGCAGTTTCGGCCCGGGACAGGGGGCTGCAGATACGCAGTATTTT.

The rearrangement links TRBV4-2 to TRBJ2-4; D is possibly TRBD2 (5 bases). The CDR3 totals 16 residues. Germline lookup yields CDR1 LGHNA and CDR2 YNFKEQ. V lost 1 base, J lost 1 base, and 11 bases lay in between. CDR3 residues: CASSQAEVPAKNIQYF. The CDR3 bases are TGTGCCAGCAGCCAAGCGGAGGTCCCGGCCAAAAACATTCAGTACTTC.

This clone was recorded a few times. The chain employs TRBV7-8 and TRBJ2-2; D unclear. Trimming took off 0 bases at V and 2 bases at J, with 10 bases between the two ends. The CDR3 consists of 16 residues. Germline CDR1 reads SGHVS; CDR2 reads FQNEAQ. For the CDR3, the DNA is TGTGCCAGCAGCTTAGCGATGGCAGAAAACACCGGGGAGCTGTTTTTT. The encoded protein is CASSLAMAENTGELFF.

V usage is TRBV4-3 and J usage is TRBJ1-4; 8 bases are shared with TRBD1. Germline V lookup: CDR1 LGHNA, CDR2 YSLEER. V was clipped by 0 bases and J by 13 bases; unmatched bases: 13. The CDR3 loop spans 16 amino acids. The CDR3 loop reads CASSQDPGTGVDRLFF. The CDR3 DNA sequence: TGCGCCAGCAGCCAAGATCCCGGGACAGGTGTTGATCGACTGTTTTTT.

This clone was seen only once. The chain combines TRBV6-5 with TRBJ2-3; D is perhaps TRBD2 (6 bases). CDR1 MNHEY and CDR2 SVGAGI come from the germline V gene. The CDR3 runs to 14 residues. Deletions cut 6 bases from V and 1 base from J, with 11 bases between. CDR3 DNA sequence: TGTGCCAGCAGCCCGGGGGATGGCACAGATACGCAGTATTTT. Translated: CASSPGDGTDTQYF.

This chain uses TRBV5-8 with TRBJ2-1; D is perhaps TRBD2 (6 bases). The CDR3 runs 17 residues. V was shortened by 2 bases and J by 7 bases, with 22 bases between the two germline ends. Germline V CDR1 and CDR2: SGHTS, YDEGEE. The DNA for the CDR3 is TGTGCCAGCAGCTTTGCTCGTTCCACGATGGGGAGGAATGAGCAGTTCTTC. Translating it yields CASSFARSTMGRNEQFF.

V usage is TRBV2 and J usage is TRBJ2-5; no firm D call. The V gene lost 2 bases and the J gene lost 5 bases, with 6 bases spanning the gap. The CDR3 has 12 amino acids. CDR1 and CDR2 (germline): SNHLY, FYNNEI. This CDR3 reads CASSELRETQYF. The CDR3 DNA reads TGTGCCAGCAGTGAACTGCGTGAGACCCAGTACTTC.

The V and J genes are TRBV5-1 and TRBJ2-5; D gene ambiguous. V lost 5 bases and J lost 0, with 5 bases in between. CDR3 length: 12 residues. From germline, CDR1 is SGHRS and CDR2 YFSETQ. DNA for the CDR3: TGCGCCAGCAGTCAAAACCAAGAGACCCAGTACTTC. Residues: CASSQNQETQYF.

The genes are TRBV10-3 and TRBJ2-3, with 8 bases identical to TRBD2. CDR3 size: 16 residues. V shed 3 bases, J shed 5 bases, and the junction held 10 bases outside the gene matches. The germline V gene has CDR1 ENHRY and CDR2 SYGVKD. This CDR3 is CAISDRTGTSGDTQYF. CDR3 bases: TGTGCCATCAGTGATAGAACCGGGACTAGTGGAGATACGCAGTATTTT.

DNA for the CDR3: TGTGCCAGCGGACTTCTACCAGATACGCAGTATTTT. Its protein is CASGLLPDTQYF. The gene calls are TRBV27 and TRBJ2-3; D may be TRBD2 (5 bases). The length of the CDR3 is 12 residues. CDR1 and CDR2 from the germline V gene are MNHEY and SMNVEV (reference sequence). The V end lost 8 bases, the J end lost 4 bases, and 10 bases lay between the germline ends.